The sample holds a few counts of the clone carrying this TCR beta chain. Indicated time point: sample taken at primary tumor resection. Whole RNA, which was extracted from tumor, nontumor lung tissue or frozen PBMC, was sequenced without any cell sorting. This sample was included in a study of spatial heterogeneity in lung cancer. TCRdb reprocessed the 5' RACE reads via MiXCR and lists one record per CDR3 protein. Of tens of thousands of distinct CDR3 sequences listed, less than 6% are singletons. Trimming removed 5 bases at V and 2 bases at J, with 14 bases between. CDR1 is SGHVS, CDR2 FQNEAQ, per germline. The CDR3 is 15 amino acids.

The chain combines TRBV7-8 with TRBJ2-3, with D possibly TRBD1 on 6 matching bases. This clonotype originated in a male donor with early-stage non-small cell lung cancer. The material sequenced was PBMCs, taken at surgery. The CDR3 loop reads CASSGPGHLTDTQYF. The CDR3 nucleotides read TGTGCCAGCAGCGGACCGGGACACCTCACAGATACGCAGTATTTT.